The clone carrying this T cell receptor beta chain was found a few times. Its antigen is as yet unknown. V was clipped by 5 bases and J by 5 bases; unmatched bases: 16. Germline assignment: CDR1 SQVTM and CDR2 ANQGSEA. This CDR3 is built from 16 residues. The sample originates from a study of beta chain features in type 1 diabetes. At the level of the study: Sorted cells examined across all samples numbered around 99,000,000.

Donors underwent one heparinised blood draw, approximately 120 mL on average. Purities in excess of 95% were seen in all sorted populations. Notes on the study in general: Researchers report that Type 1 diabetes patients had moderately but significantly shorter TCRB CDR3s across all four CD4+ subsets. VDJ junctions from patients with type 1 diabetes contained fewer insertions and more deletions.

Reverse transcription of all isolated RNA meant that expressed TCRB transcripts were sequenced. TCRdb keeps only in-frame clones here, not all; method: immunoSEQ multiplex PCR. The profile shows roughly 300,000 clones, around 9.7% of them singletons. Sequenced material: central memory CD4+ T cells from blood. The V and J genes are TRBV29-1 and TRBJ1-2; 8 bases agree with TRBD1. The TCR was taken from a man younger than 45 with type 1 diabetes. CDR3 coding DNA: TGCAGCGTTACCCCCCTCCTAGGCAGGGGGCTATATGGCTACACCTTC. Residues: CSVTPLLGRGLYGYTF.